The source of this T cell receptor beta chain is a study of tumor-infiltrating lymphocytes in primary liver carcinoma. Whole-study results and caveats: It was in tumors, not blood, that the top-250-clone fraction was significantly higher (p = 0.039).

CDR3 length: 17 amino acids. CDR1 SGHAT and CDR2 FQNNGV come from the germline V gene. The researchers produced TCR beta cDNA from roughly 500 ng total RNA with a constant-region primer. For TCR beta, libraries were produced by three nested multiplex PCR rounds using slightly modified ARM-PCR. PCR rounds one and two used TRBV1-TRBV30 forward primers with a C-beta reverse primer for approximately 11 cycles each. MiXCR was run by TCRdb on the multiplex PCR reads, yielding one entry per CDR3 protein. The table includes around 40,000 distinct CDR3 sequences, approximately 70% detected once. It was from roughly 20-30 mg of unsorted bulk tissue that RNA and DNA were co-extracted. A remark on this clonotype: Antigen unknown. No conserved phenylalanine or tryptophan is present at the end of the CDR3, so a read error is the likely explanation.

This receptor was identified in a man between 35 and 55 years old with primary liver carcinoma and hepatitis B virus infection. Specimen: liver tumor tissue from sampling region 2. Subset here: tumor region T2, inferior pole. The V and J genes are TRBV11-2 and TRBJ2-1, with TRBD2 matching over 8 bases. The CDR3 loop reads CPSSLDRGGRFYNEQFS. In nucleotides, the CDR3 is TGTCCCAGCAGTTTAGATAGGGGCGGGAGGTTCTACAATGAGCAGTTCTCC.